What follows are 19 T cell receptor beta chains derived from one specimen sequenced in a study of T cells in Graves' hyperthyroidism and ophthalmopathy. RNA transcripts yielded amplified TCR beta CDR3 regions. Initially, a first-round RT-PCR of the TCR CDR3 employed the HTBI primer set. In TCRdb, the multiplex PCR reads were re-called with MiXCR into one record per CDR3 protein. The sample has approximately 640,000 distinct CDR3 sequences, 45% seen once. The sequenced sample was peripheral blood or thyroid tissue (not recorded which). The receptors originated from an adult man with Graves' disease, either hyperthyroidism or ophthalmopathy (not recorded which).

The chain combines TRBV19 with TRBJ1-3; TRBD1 agrees at 8 bases. CDR1 LNHDA and CDR2 SQIVND come from the germline V gene (reference sequence). CDR3 length equals 16 residues. V lost 7 bases to trimming and J lost 0 bases; unmatched junction nucleotides: 8. CDR3 DNA sequence: TGTGCCAGTATCGGGGACAGGTCCTACTCTGGAAACACCATATATTTT. This codes for CASIGDRSYSGNTIYF.

This clonotype has a count of ten or more. This chain joins TRBV20-1 and TRBJ2-7; perhaps TRBD1 as D (6 bases). V shed 5 bases and J shed 4 bases, with 18 bases lying between them. Germline loops: CDR1 DFQATT, CDR2 SNEGSKA (reference sequence). The CDR3 is 14 residues long. The CDR3 reads CSAVEGQGTYEQYF. CDR3 coding DNA: TGCAGTGCTGTAGAGGGACAAGGAACATACGAGCAGTACTTC.

The V gene is TRBV6-1, the J gene TRBJ2-2, with no clear D. CDR1 and CDR2 from the germline V gene are MNHNS and SASEGT. CDR3 length: 13 amino acids. V shed 7 bases and J shed 0 bases, with 6 bases lying between them. CDR3: CASIGPNTGELFF. The CDR3 DNA is TGTGCCAGCATAGGCCCGAACACCGGGGAGCTGTTTTTT.

The chain joins TRBV2 to TRBJ1-6, with a weak D call TRBD1 (6 bases). The CDR3 loop spans 19 amino acids. Germline CDR1 is SNHLY and CDR2 is FYNNEI. Trimming shortened V by 5 bases and J by 6 bases, and 26 bases separated the two germline ends. The CDR3 protein is CASSLVGRGVEAVNSPLHF. The CDR3 region has the DNA TGTGCCAGCAGTTTAGTCGGTAGGGGGGTAGAGGCAGTTAATTCACCCCTCCACTTT.

This clonotype appeared many times. J is TRBJ1-1 and V is TRBV2; the D gene is possibly TRBD1 (5 bases). Trimming removed 9 bases at V and 0 bases at J, with 8 bases between. The CDR3 spans 12 residues. Germline CDR1 is SNHLY and CDR2 is FYNNEI. The CDR3 loop is CASRQLNTEAFF. The DNA for the CDR3 is TGTGCCAGTAGACAGTTGAACACTGAAGCTTTCTTT.

Points on this clonotype: Because it lacks the conserved phenylalanine or tryptophan at the end, this CDR3 is likely a read error. The chain combines TRBV11-2 with TRBJ2-7; 9 bases map to TRBD1. Trimming at V came to 6 bases and at J to 4 bases, leaving 10 bases not matched to a gene. The length of the CDR3 is 15 residues. The germline V gene has CDR1 SGHAT and CDR2 FQNNGV. CDR3 protein: CASRLGQGPLYEQYL. Here the CDR3 DNA reads TGTGCCAGCAGACTTGGACAGGGGCCACTATACGAGCAGTACCTC.

The J gene is TRBJ1-6, the V gene TRBV28; tentative D call: TRBD1 (6 bases). This CDR3 spans 16 amino acids. In germline, CDR1 is MDHEN, CDR2 SYDVKM. Trimming removed 6 bases from V and 6 bases from J, with 18 bases in between. CDR3: CASSSDWGLGNSPLHF. As DNA, the CDR3 is TGTGCCAGCAGCTCAGATTGGGGGCTCGGTAATTCACCCCTCCACTTT. The variable domain in full, with the rest retrieved from reference TRBV28 and TRBJ1-6, is DVKVTQSSRYLVKRTGEKVFLECVQDMDHENMFWYRQDPGLGLRLIYFSYDVKMKEKGDIPEGYSVSREKKERFSLILESASTNQTSMYLCASSSDWGLGNSPLHFGNGTRLTVT.

The chain employs TRBV29-1 and TRBJ1-2, with TRBD1 matching 9 bases. Germline loops: CDR1 SQVTM, CDR2 ANQGSEA. This CDR3 comprises 15 residues. V shed 1 base, J shed 7 bases, and the junction held 10 bases outside the gene matches. In nucleotides, the CDR3 is TGCAGCGTTGAAGGAGCGGACAGGGGTATTATTGGCTACACCTTC. Residues: CSVEGADRGIIGYTF. Full variable domain (outside the CDR3, taken from reference TRBV29-1 and TRBJ1-2): SAVISQKPSRDICQRGTSLTIQCQVDSQVTMMFWYRQQPGQSLTLIATANQGSEATYESGFVIDKFPISRPNLTFSTLTVSNMSPEDSSIYLCSVEGADRGIIGYTFGSGTRLTVV.

Here the CDR3 DNA reads TGTGCCAGCAGCCAAGGGAGTGACACTGAAGCTTTCTTT. It codes for CASSQGSDTEAFF. The chain employs TRBV3-1 and TRBJ1-1; D is undetermined. The germline V gene has CDR1 LGHDT and CDR2 YNNKEL (reference sequence). V lost 1 base and J 3 bases, leaving 6 bases between the germline ends. The CDR3 is 13 amino acids.

The chain has TRBV2 and TRBJ1-5, with TRBD1 matching 8 bases. Germline CDR1 SNHLY, CDR2 FYNNEI. The CDR3 is 15 amino acids. With 5 bases clipped from V and 6 bases from J, the junction kept 9 bases outside the gene matches. The CDR3 DNA reads as TGTGCCAGCAGTTCCCGCGGACAGGGTCTTCAGCCCCAGCATTTT. Translating it yields CASSSRGQGLQPQHF.

In its sample, this clonotype was seen many times. The chain is built from TRBV2 and TRBJ1-1; no definite D call. This CDR3 has 14 amino acids. From germline, CDR1 is SNHLY and CDR2 FYNNEI. Trimming cost V 2 bases and J 0 bases, with 7 bases left between them. CDR3 in amino acids: CASSEPEMNTEAFF. Here the CDR3 DNA reads TGTGCCAGCAGTGAACCGGAAATGAACACTGAAGCTTTCTTT. The full variable domain, completed using reference TRBV2 and TRBJ1-1, is EPEVTQTPSHQVTQMGQEVILRCVPISNHLYFYWYRQILGQKVEFLVSFYNNEISEKSEIFDDQFSVERPDGSNFTLKIRSTKLEDSAMYFCASSEPEMNTEAFFGQGTRLTVV.

This clonotype has more than one count but fewer than ten. The rearrangement joins TRBV20-1 to TRBJ2-5, with 13 bases that match TRBD2. Germline V gives CDR1 DFQATT, CDR2 SNEGSKA (reference sequence). J lost 2 bases, V lost 4 bases, and 4 bases had no gene match. The CDR3 spans 15 residues. The CDR3, as DNA: TGCAGTGCTAATCCGGGACTAGCGGGGCAAGAGACCCAGTACTTC. This encodes CSANPGLAGQETQYF.

This clonotype was recorded many times. This rearrangement joins TRBV7-9 to TRBJ1-2; D call uncertain. This CDR3 is 12 amino acids long. V was trimmed by 5 bases and J by 8 bases, leaving 12 bases between them. Germline-derived CDR1 and CDR2 are SEHNR and FQNEAQ (reference sequence). DNA of the CDR3: TGTGCCAGCAGCGATAACCTTGGGGGCTACACCTTC. This sequence encodes CASSDNLGGYTF.

This clonotype was picked up many times. The junction does not match germline at one end; this may be a read error. The chain uses TRBV24-1 and TRBJ1-1, with D possibly being TRBD1 (6 bases). Germline CDR1 and CDR2: KGHDR and SFDVKD. The CDR3 is made up of 14 amino acids. CDR3 amino acids: CATSTAGENAEAFF. The CDR3 nucleotides are TGTGCCACCAGTACGGCAGGGGAGAACGCTGAAGCTTTCTTT.

The gene calls are TRBV10-3 and TRBJ2-7, with 7 bases identical to TRBD1. Germline loops: CDR1 ENHRY, CDR2 SYGVKD. Trimming removed 2 bases from V and 5 bases from J; junction bases left unmatched: 3. This CDR3 region has 13 residues. The chain's CDR3 is CAISEDREHEQYF. The CDR3 DNA reads as TGTGCCATCAGTGAGGACAGGGAGCACGAGCAGTACTTC.

This clonotype has only a few counts. The CDR3 DNA reads TGTGCCAGCACCCAGGCCTTTACTAACTATGGCTACACCTTC. Its translation is CASTQAFTNYGYTF. This sequence joins TRBV6-6 and TRBJ1-2; D unclear. The CDR3 runs 14 residues. Per the germline V gene, CDR1 is MNHNY and CDR2 is SVGAGI (reference sequence). V was clipped by 7 bases and J by 0 bases, with 12 bases between them.

The chain recombines TRBV19 with TRBJ1-2; 8 nucleotides match TRBD1. Germline trimming cut 4 bases from V and 2 bases from J; bases unmatched to any gene: 9. Germline V lookup: CDR1 LNHDA, CDR2 SQIVND (reference sequence). The CDR3 spans 16 residues. CDR3 region: CASSRGTGRDNYGYTF. Here the CDR3 DNA reads TGTGCCAGTAGTAGGGGGACAGGACGAGACAACTATGGCTACACCTTC.

Regarding this clonotype: The junction departs from the called germline gene at one end, perhaps through a read error. The rearrangement links TRBV10-2 to TRBJ1-1; tentatively, D is TRBD1 (5 bases). Germline values: CDR1 WSHSY, CDR2 SAAADI. The CDR3 totals 15 residues. For the CDR3, the DNA is TGTGCCAGCAGTCAGCCGACAGCGAGTGACACTGAAGCTTTCTTT. This encodes CASSQPTASDTEAFF.

Comment on this clonotype: The junction differs from germline at one of its ends, possibly a read error. The V and J genes are TRBV6-5 and TRBJ2-5; 10 bases are shared with TRBD1. The germline V gene encodes CDR1 MNHEY and CDR2 SVGAGI. The CDR3 covers 17 residues. CDR3 nucleotide sequence: TGTGCCATCAGTGATTCTAAACCGGGACAGGGGCGAGAGACCCAGTACTTC. This codes for CAISDSKPGQGRETQYF.